These 27 T cell receptor beta chains came from one sample sequenced in a study of radiotherapy plus CTLA-4 blockade in lung cancer. Measured with immunoSEQ multiplex PCR; TCRdb has only the in-frame clones, and not every one. The sample has more than 12,000 clones, roughly 72% seen once. The sequenced sample was peripheral blood, obtained from a patient treated with radiotherapy plus ipilimumab. These receptors were collected from a human donor with non-small cell lung cancer whose response to radiotherapy plus ipilimumab could not be evaluated.

The CDR3 region has the DNA TGTGCCATCACCCATGGTGGACTAGCGTCCTACAATGAGCAGTTCTTC. Its protein is CAITHGGLASYNEQFF. The chain carries TRBV10-3 and TRBJ2-1; the match to TRBD2 covers 9 bases. This CDR3 is built from 16 residues. The V gene end was trimmed by 7 bases and the J gene end by 1 base; junction bases not matched to a gene: 8. Germline CDR1 ENHRY, CDR2 SYGVKD.

The V and J genes are TRBV18 and TRBJ2-2; 7 nucleotides agree with TRBD1. Trimming removed 1 base from V and 6 bases from J; junction bases left unmatched: 5. CDR3 size: 15 residues. CDR1 KGHSH and CDR2 LQKENI come from the germline V gene. The CDR3 is CASSPREGGAGELFF. The CDR3 region has the DNA TGTGCCAGCTCACCACGGGAAGGGGGCGCCGGGGAGCTGTTTTTT.

This chain links TRBV7-3 with TRBJ1-1; D remains unclear. V lost 3 bases and J 1 base, leaving 6 bases between the germline ends. The germline V gene encodes CDR1 SGHTA and CDR2 FQGTGA. CDR3 length: 13 amino acids. For the CDR3, the DNA is TGTGCCAGCAGCTTCGGGAAGAACACTGAAGCTTTCTTT. This translates into CASSFGKNTEAFF.

The chain recombines TRBV7-9 with TRBJ1-2; D is uncertain. V was trimmed by 1 base and J by 6 bases, leaving 6 bases between them. This CDR3 region has 12 residues. Germline CDR1 reads SEHNR; CDR2 reads FQNEAQ (reference sequence). The CDR3 here is CASSLVQDGYTF. In nucleotides, the CDR3 is TGTGCCAGCAGCTTAGTTCAGGATGGCTACACCTTC.

The gene calls are TRBV7-9 and TRBJ2-5; D perhaps matches TRBD2 (6 bases). V was shortened by 4 bases and J by 4 bases, with 19 bases between the two germline ends. Germline V lookup: CDR1 SEHNR, CDR2 FQNEAQ (reference sequence). The CDR3 extends over 16 amino acids. CDR3 region: CASSSSLSSVTETQYF. CDR3 in DNA: TGTGCCAGCAGCTCCTCATTGTCTAGCGTAACAGAGACCCAGTACTTC.

This clone was seen only once. The chain combines TRBV21-1 with TRBJ1-5; the tabulated D call, TRBD1, remains unverified against the DNA. TRBV21-1 is a pseudogene locus. The CDR3 runs 15 residues. Here the CDR3 reads CASTAGGLVNQPQHF. The CDR3 coding sequence is TGTGCCAGCACCGCAGGGGGCCTCGTCAATCAGCCCCAGCATTTT.

With regard to this clone: Other DNA sequences of this sample code for an identical CDR3. This rearrangement joins TRBV5-4 to TRBJ1-6, with TRBD1 matching over 9 bases. CDR1 and CDR2 (germline): SGHNT, YYREEE (reference sequence). The CDR3 covers 14 residues. The V gene end was trimmed by 0 bases and the J gene end by 11 bases; junction bases not matched to a gene: 3. The CDR3 bases are TGTGCCAGCAGCTTGGACAGGGGGCTGGCACCCCTCCACTTT. Residues: CASSLDRGLAPLHF.

The chain carries TRBV7-3 and TRBJ2-5; 7 nucleotides match TRBD2. CDR1 is SGHTA, CDR2 FQGTGA, per germline. The CDR3 runs to 13 residues. The junction had 5 bases not matched to a gene; V was cut back by 5 bases and J by 5 bases. The CDR3 DNA follows: TGTGCCAGCAGCCGGGACTATTCGGAGACCCAGTACTTC. It encodes CASSRDYSETQYF.

The CDR3 protein is CASTASGVPTDTQYF. The CDR3 DNA reads TGTGCCAGCACGGCTAGCGGGGTACCCACAGATACGCAGTATTTT. The chain recombines TRBV2 with TRBJ2-3; 9 nucleotides line up with TRBD2. V lost 7 bases, J lost 2 bases, and 7 bases stayed unmatched. CDR3 length equals 15 residues. CDR1 is SNHLY, CDR2 FYNNEI, per germline.

The genes are TRBV19 and TRBJ1-3; TRBD1 is a possible D gene (6 bases). V lost 5 bases and J lost 0, with 11 bases in between. CDR1 and CDR2 from the germline V gene are LNHDA and SQIVND (reference sequence). The length of the CDR3 is 15 residues. CDR3 nucleotide sequence: TGTGCCAGTAGTGCGGACAGTTACTCTGGAAACACCATATATTTT. This encodes CASSADSYSGNTIYF.

This chain joins TRBV11-2 and TRBJ1-6, with D possibly being TRBD1 (5 bases). The V gene's germline CDR1 is SGHAT and CDR2 FQNNGV. The CDR3 has 15 amino acids. Trimming cost V 6 bases and J 0 bases, with 9 bases left between them. CDR3 coding DNA: TGTGCCAGCAGGACAGACATCTCCTATAATTCACCCCTCCACTTT. Residues: CASRTDISYNSPLHF.

V is TRBV7-9 and J is TRBJ1-2; TRBD1 matches at 7 bases. The V gene end was trimmed by 5 bases and the J gene end by 8 bases; junction bases not matched to a gene: 14. In germline, CDR1 is SEHNR, CDR2 FQNEAQ (reference sequence). This CDR3 has 15 residues. Written as DNA, the CDR3 is TGTGCCAGCAGCCACAAAGACAGGGAGCACGGGGGCTACACCTTC. Protein product: CASSHKDREHGGYTF. Variable domain in full (rest from reference TRBV7-9 and TRBJ1-2): DTGVSQNPRHKITKRGQNVTFRCDPISEHNRLYWYRQTLGQGPEFLTYFQNEAQLEKSRLLSDRFSAERPKGSFSTLEIQRTEQGDSAMYLCASSHKDREHGGYTFGSGTRLTVV.

The gene calls are TRBV5-4 and TRBJ1-1, with D unresolved. From germline, CDR1 is SGHNT and CDR2 YYREEE (reference sequence). Trimming cost V 9 bases and J 1 base, with 7 bases left between them. This CDR3 is 11 amino acids long. The chain's CDR3 is CATAENTEAFF. The CDR3 region has the DNA TGTGCCACCGCGGAGAACACTGAAGCTTTCTTT.

V is TRBV27 and J is TRBJ1-5; D remains unclear. This CDR3 has 13 residues. V lost 3 bases to trimming and J lost 2 bases, with 5 bases between them. CDR1 and CDR2 from the germline V gene are MNHEY and SMNVEV (reference sequence). The CDR3 bases are TGTGCCAGCAGTTTCCGTGGCAATCAGCCCCAGCATTTT. It translates to CASSFRGNQPQHF.

This chain links TRBV5-6 with TRBJ2-1; possibly TRBD2 for D (5 bases). Germline V lookup: CDR1 SGHDT, CDR2 YYEEEE. This CDR3 is 13 amino acids long. Between the trimmed V and J ends, which lost 0 bases and 4 bases, there was a span of 5 bases. CDR3 in amino acids: CASSLGGYNEQFF. The DNA of the CDR3 is TGTGCCAGCAGCTTGGGCGGGTACAATGAGCAGTTCTTC.

The V gene is TRBV5-1, the J gene TRBJ1-1; D gene unclear. With 0 bases removed from V and 3 bases from J, the gap between germline ends came to 9 bases. CDR3 length: 14 amino acids. Germline CDR1 is SGHRS and CDR2 is YFSETQ. DNA of the CDR3: TGCGCCAGCAGCTTGGGGAGATTCGACACTGAAGCTTTCTTT. Its protein product is CASSLGRFDTEAFF. The variable domain in full, with the rest retrieved from reference TRBV5-1 and TRBJ1-1, is KAGVTQTPRYLIKTRGQQVTLSCSPISGHRSVSWYQQTPGQGLQFLFEYFSETQRNKGNFPGRFSGRQFSNSRSEMNVSTLELGDSALYLCASSLGRFDTEAFFGQGTRLTVV.

The table lists this clone with a count of one. Relative to the germline gene, one junction end is altered; a read error may explain this. The rearrangement joins TRBV5-5 to TRBJ1-1, with 7 bases aligning to TRBD1. The CDR3 consists of 14 residues. Looked up from germline, CDR1 is SGHKS and CDR2 is YYEKEE (reference sequence). The CDR3 reads CASRLGRGFDEAFF. CDR3 DNA: TGTGCCAGCAGATTGGGCAGGGGGTTTGATGAAGCTTTCTTT.

The count of this clone is one. The V and J genes are TRBV5-6 and TRBJ2-4, with TRBD1 matching 7 bases. The CDR3 sequence is 17 residues long. Per the germline V gene, CDR1 is SGHDT and CDR2 is YYEEEE. With V trimmed by 4 bases and J by 9 bases, 19 bases remained unmatched. For the CDR3, the DNA is TGTGCCAGCAGCGCCGCCTGGGACAGCCTCGCTAATAGCATTCAGTACTTC. This encodes CASSAAWDSLANSIQYF.

The V call is TRBV30, the J call TRBJ1-3; D might be TRBD1 (6 bases). Trimming left V 4 bases short and J 4 bases short, with 8 bases between. The CDR3 is 12 residues long. CDR1 and CDR2 (germline): GTSNPN, SVGIG (reference sequence). CDR3 protein: CAWTGQGNTIYF. CDR3 coding DNA: TGTGCCTGGACTGGACAGGGAAACACCATATATTTT.

The chain employs TRBV7-2 and TRBJ1-2, with 8 bases fitting TRBD1. Germline V gives CDR1 SGHTA, CDR2 FQGNSA. The CDR3 length is 14 residues. V shed 5 bases, J shed 2 bases, and the junction held 4 bases outside the gene matches. As DNA, the CDR3 is TGTGCCAGCAGCATGACAGGGGAAAACTATGGCTACACCTTC. Protein sequence: CASSMTGENYGYTF.

J is TRBJ2-7 and V is TRBV5-5; the D is unclear. The CDR3 has 14 amino acids. The V end was cut by 0 bases, the J end by 0 bases, with 7 bases between. Germline V gene sequence: CDR1 SGHKS, CDR2 YYEKEE (reference sequence). The CDR3 protein is CASSLALYSYEQYF. In nucleotides, the CDR3 is TGTGCCAGCAGCTTGGCCCTATACTCCTACGAGCAGTACTTC.

V is TRBV15 and J is TRBJ2-7; D remains ambiguous. This CDR3 contains 15 residues. Germline assignment: CDR1 LNHNV and CDR2 YYDKDF (reference sequence). The V end was cut by 0 bases, the J end by 5 bases, with 14 bases between. CDR3 in amino acids: CATSRDPIPNNEQYF. CDR3 nucleotides: TGTGCCACCAGCAGAGATCCGATCCCGAACAACGAGCAGTACTTC.

The chain employs TRBV25-1 and TRBJ1-6; unclear D gene. CDR3 length: 12 amino acids. V gave up 3 bases and J gave up 9 bases, with 6 bases separating them. The V gene's germline CDR1 is MGHDK and CDR2 SYGVNS. CDR3 DNA: TGTGCCAGCAGTGAGGGCAGTTCACCCCTCCACTTT. Translated, it gives CASSEGSSPLHF.

This clone was detected only a few times. This chain links TRBV2 with TRBJ1-1, with D unclear. V was pared by 7 bases and J by 3 bases, with 9 bases between. The CDR3 contains 12 residues. Germline-derived CDR1 and CDR2 are SNHLY and FYNNEI. This CDR3 reads CASKDTYTEAFF. CDR3 DNA sequence: TGTGCCAGCAAAGACACTTACACTGAAGCTTTCTTT. Looking up the rest from reference TRBV2 and TRBJ1-1 gives the full variable domain: EPEVTQTPSHQVTQMGQEVILRCVPISNHLYFYWYRQILGQKVEFLVSFYNNEISEKSEIFDDQFSVERPDGSNFTLKIRSTKLEDSAMYFCASKDTYTEAFFGQGTRLTVV.

The genes are TRBV27 and TRBJ1-5; unclear D gene. Germline CDR1 reads MNHEY; CDR2 reads SMNVEV (reference sequence). Trimming shortened V by 6 bases and J by 0 bases, and 3 bases separated the two germline ends. CDR3 length: 12 residues. In DNA, the CDR3 is TGTGCCAGCAGGTATAGCAATCAGCCCCAGCATTTT. Amino acid sequence: CASRYSNQPQHF.

The V call is TRBV5-8, the J call TRBJ2-3, with D unclear. V dropped 1 base and J dropped 2 bases, with 5 bases sitting between them. Germline V CDR1 and CDR2: SGHTS, YDEGEE. The CDR3 extends over 13 amino acids. Here the CDR3 DNA reads TGTGCCAGCAGCTTGAGCAACACAGATACGCAGTATTTT. Encoded protein: CASSLSNTDTQYF.

The gene calls are TRBV30 and TRBJ2-3, with TRBD2 matching 8 bases. V was pared by 5 bases and J by 4 bases, with 5 bases of the junction left unmatched. The CDR3 contains 13 residues. Germline CDR1 and CDR2: GTSNPN and SVGIG (reference sequence). DNA for the CDR3: TGTGCCTGGGGGACTAGAGGCGCAGATACGCAGTATTTT. Amino acids: CAWGTRGADTQYF.